The entry that follows covers one TCR beta chain sequence. One end of the junction does not line up with germline, which may come from a read error. Germline-derived CDR1 and CDR2 are SEHNR and FQNEAQ (reference sequence). The CDR3 has 12 residues. These data belong to a study of Graves' ophthalmopathy and Graves' hyperthyroidism. Researchers took RNA transcripts and amplified TCR beta CDR3 regions from them. RT-PCR in the first round used HTBI primers; a second-round multiplex PCR followed. TCRdb used MiXCR to reprocess the multiplex PCR reads, holding one entry per CDR3 protein. Here the sample spans around 470,000 distinct CDR3 sequences, approximately 15% being singletons.

Sequenced: blood. This receptor was taken from a woman between 25 and 40 years old with Graves' ophthalmopathy. This sequence joins TRBV7-9 and TRBJ2-5, with D perhaps matching TRBD2 (5 bases). The DNA for the CDR3 is TGTGCCAGCAGCTTAGTCGGGGAGACCAAGTACTTC. It codes for CASSLVGETKYF.